The present T cell receptor beta chain was sequenced within a study of blood T cell repertoires in COVID-19. Original data processing: Nucleated cell counts were estimated from reference gene primer amplification. The method was immunoSEQ multiplex PCR; TCRdb's version includes in-frame clones alone and lacks a portion of them. Clone size and V and J calls were adopted from that table, with D and trimming inferred from the DNA. This table has about 90,000 clones, more than 70% appearing once. Trimming cost V 0 bases and J 5 bases, with 9 bases left between them. The CDR3 length is 14 residues. Germline V gene data show CDR1 as SGHTS and CDR2 as YDEGEE.

Sequenced material: peripheral blood. The receptor comes from a human donor in a cohort sampled during active COVID-19. The chain recombines TRBV5-8 with TRBJ1-3; the D gene is possibly TRBD1 (5 bases). The DNA of the CDR3 is TGTGCCAGCAGCTTGGCCGGGGGAAGAAACACCATATATTTT. The encoded protein is CASSLAGGRNTIYF.